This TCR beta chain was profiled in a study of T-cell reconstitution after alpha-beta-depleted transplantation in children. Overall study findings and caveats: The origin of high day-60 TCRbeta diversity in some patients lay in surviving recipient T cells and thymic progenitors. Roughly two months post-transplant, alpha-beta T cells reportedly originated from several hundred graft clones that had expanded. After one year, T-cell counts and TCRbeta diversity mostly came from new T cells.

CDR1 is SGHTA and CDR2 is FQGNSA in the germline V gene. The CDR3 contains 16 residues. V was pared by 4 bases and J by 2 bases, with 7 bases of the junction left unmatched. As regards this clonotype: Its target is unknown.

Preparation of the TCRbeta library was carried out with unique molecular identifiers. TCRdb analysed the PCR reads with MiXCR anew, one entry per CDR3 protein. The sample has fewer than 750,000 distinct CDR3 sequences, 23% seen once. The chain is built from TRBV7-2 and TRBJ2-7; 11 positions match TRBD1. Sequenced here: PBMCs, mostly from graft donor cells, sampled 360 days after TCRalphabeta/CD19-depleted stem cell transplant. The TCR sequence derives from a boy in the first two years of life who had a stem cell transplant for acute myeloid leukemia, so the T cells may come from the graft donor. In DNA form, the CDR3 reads TGTGCCAGCAGCTCCGGACAGGGGGCCCTTACCTACGAGCAGTACTTC. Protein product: CASSSGQGALTYEQYF.